These 19 T cell receptor beta chains were all obtained from the same sample, sequenced in a study of cytomegalovirus exposure and HLA in healthy donors. Researchers ran the PCR with 60 Vbeta and 13 Jbeta primers. Clones were read by immunoSEQ multiplex PCR, and TCRdb kept only the in-frame ones, dropping some. This table holds about 120,000 clones, around 66% found once. The material sequenced was PBMCs. All receptors derive from a young man in good health and CMV-seronegative.

This chain uses TRBV21-1 with TRBJ2-7; TRBD1, the table's D call, was not compared with the DNA. TRBV21-1 is assigned pseudogene status. The CDR3 covers 13 residues. The CDR3 coding sequence is TGTGCAGACGGCACAGGGCCCCATTGCGAGCAGTACTTC. Amino acids: CADGTGPHCEQYF.

The chain joins TRBV6-5 to TRBJ1-2, with TRBD1 identical over 9 bases. Trimming at V came to 6 bases and at J to 2 bases, leaving 7 bases not matched to a gene. There are 15 residues in the CDR3. Looked up from germline, CDR1 is MNHEY and CDR2 is SVGAGI. The CDR3 loop is CASSRTGTGNYGYTF. Here the CDR3 DNA reads TGTGCCAGCAGCCGCACCGGGACAGGGAACTATGGCTACACCTTC.

The rearrangement joins TRBV6-5 to TRBJ1-5; D is uncertain. Looked up from germline, CDR1 is MNHEY and CDR2 is SVGAGI. The V and J ends lost 2 bases and 1 base respectively, with 3 bases between them. CDR3 size: 13 residues. The CDR3 here is CASSYGSNQPQHF. CDR3 DNA sequence: TGTGCCAGCAGTTACGGCAGCAATCAGCCCCAGCATTTT.

This clone has just a few counts. The chain is built from TRBV7-9 and TRBJ2-7; maybe TRBD1 (6 bases). Per the germline V gene, CDR1 is SEHNR and CDR2 is FQNEAQ (reference sequence). The CDR3 loop spans 16 amino acids. Between the trimmed V and J ends, which lost 2 bases and 0 bases, there was a span of 14 bases. CDR3 sequence (DNA): TGTGCCAGCAGCTTACTAGGGACGGACAGCTCCTACGAGCAGTACTTC. Amino acids: CASSLLGTDSSYEQYF.

This clone was counted between two and nine times. This chain connects TRBV10-2 to TRBJ2-2, with D possibly matching TRBD2 (6 bases). The CDR3 contains 17 residues. Trimming removed 2 bases at V and 1 base at J, with 14 bases between. Germline CDR1 is WSHSY and CDR2 is SAAADI. The CDR3 loop is CASSEGLTGGNTGELFF. The CDR3 bases are TGCGCCAGCAGTGAGGGGCTTACCGGGGGGAACACCGGGGAGCTGTTTTTT.

The chain recombines TRBV28 with TRBJ2-7; possible D gene TRBD1, 5 bases. CDR3 length: 13 amino acids. The V end was cut by 9 bases, the J end by 6 bases, with 18 bases between. Germline V gene lookup returns CDR1 MDHEN and CDR2 SYDVKM. This CDR3 reads CASQGRQRGEQYF. CDR3 nucleotides: TGTGCCAGTCAGGGCCGGCAAAGGGGCGAGCAGTACTTC.

As for this clone: A read error is likely, as this CDR3 ends without the conserved phenylalanine or tryptophan. J is TRBJ1-1 and V is TRBV7-9; 8 nucleotides line up with TRBD1. This CDR3 has 14 residues. V gave up 4 bases and J gave up 4 bases; unmatched junction bases: 5. Germline assignment: CDR1 SEHNR and CDR2 FQNEAQ (reference sequence). CDR3 nucleotides: TGTGCCAGCAGCTGGCCAGGGGGCATCACTGAAGCTTTCCTT. Encoded protein: CASSWPGGITEAFL.

This chain uses TRBV19 with TRBJ1-2, with D possibly being TRBD1 (5 bases). V lost 2 bases and J 6 bases, leaving 10 bases between the germline ends. CDR1 LNHDA and CDR2 SQIVND come from the germline V gene (reference sequence). The CDR3 covers 13 residues. The CDR3 is CASSISRVDGYTF. The CDR3 region has the DNA TGTGCCAGTAGTATAAGCAGGGTGGATGGCTACACCTTC.

CDR3 coding DNA: TGTGCCAGCAGTGACAGGGGGACAGGGGAAGAGACCCAGTACTTC. As protein: CASSDRGTGEETQYF. The J gene is TRBJ2-5, the V gene TRBV6-1; the match to TRBD1 covers 10 bases. CDR1 MNHNS and CDR2 SASEGT come from the germline V gene. There are 15 residues in the CDR3. With V trimmed by 3 bases and J by 3 bases, 4 bases remained unmatched.

This clone was seen just once. This chain joins TRBV9 and TRBJ2-2, with 10 bases identical to TRBD2. This CDR3 contains 16 residues. Trimming took 2 bases from V and 7 from J; bases not matched to a gene: 8. From germline, CDR1 is SGDLS and CDR2 YYNGEE. The CDR3 nucleotides read TGTGCCAGCAGCGTCATAAGCGGGGGGGCGGACGGGGAGCTGTTTTTT. It translates to CASSVISGGADGELFF. Based on the CDR3 plus reference TRBV9 and TRBJ2-2, the full variable domain is DSGVTQTPKHLITATGQRVTLRCSPRSGDLSVYWYQQSLDQGLQFLIQYYNGEERAKGNILERFSAQQFPDLHSELNLSSLELGDSALYFCASSVISGGADGELFFGEGSRLTVL.

The chain has TRBV29-1 and TRBJ1-2; 7 nucleotides match TRBD1. There are 14 residues in the CDR3. CDR1 is SQVTM, CDR2 ANQGSEA, per germline. V shed 7 bases, J shed 4 bases, and the junction held 12 bases outside the gene matches. The CDR3, as DNA: TGCAGCGATTCAGCAGGGGGACGGAGCTATGGCTACACCTTC. Protein sequence: CSDSAGGRSYGYTF.

This clone was observed a few times. The chain employs TRBV9 and TRBJ1-2; D ambiguous. The CDR3 is 13 amino acids. CDR1 and CDR2 (germline): SGDLS, YYNGEE. V gave up 0 bases and J gave up 5 bases, with 8 bases separating them. CDR3 amino acids: CASSVDGRYGYTF. In nucleotides, the CDR3 is TGTGCCAGCAGCGTAGACGGTAGATATGGCTACACCTTC.

The chain carries TRBV27 and TRBJ2-7; a possible D gene is TRBD1 (5 bases). The CDR3 is 16 amino acids. Trimming shortened V by 6 bases and J by 1 base, and 19 bases separated the two germline ends. The V gene's germline CDR1 is MNHEY and CDR2 SMNVEV (reference sequence). The CDR3 sequence is CASSRTGSYRSYEQYF. Here the CDR3 DNA reads TGTGCCAGCAGCAGAACAGGCAGTTATCGTTCCTACGAGCAGTACTTC.

J is TRBJ2-7 and V is TRBV7-2; 9 positions agree with TRBD2. The length of the CDR3 is 16 residues. After removal of 6 bases from V and 7 bases from J, the junction contained 16 bases not matched to a gene. The V gene's germline CDR1 is SGHTA and CDR2 FQGNSA. The CDR3 protein is CASSLYPRLAGWEQYF. The CDR3 DNA is TGTGCCAGCAGTCTCTATCCGAGGCTAGCGGGATGGGAGCAGTACTTC.

V gene TRBV2 combines with J gene TRBJ2-3; TRBD2 agrees at 16 bases. The CDR3 is 16 residues long. In germline, CDR1 is SNHLY, CDR2 FYNNEI. Trimming cost V 10 bases and J 5 bases; bases outside gene matches: 9. CDR3 sequence (DNA): TGTGCCACCCCCGGGACTAGCGGGGGGGCTGTAGATACGCAGTATTTT. This codes for CATPGTSGGAVDTQYF.

The chain links TRBV25-1 to TRBJ1-2; D is perhaps TRBD1 (5 bases). The germline gives CDR1 MGHDK, CDR2 SYGVNS. CDR3 size: 16 residues. V lost 0 bases, J lost 3 bases, and 14 bases lay in between. The CDR3 loop reads CASSEYPGETDYGYTF. CDR3 coding DNA: TGTGCCAGCAGTGAATATCCGGGGGAGACGGACTATGGCTACACCTTC.

V and J are TRBV19 and TRBJ2-4, with TRBD1 matching over 7 bases. V lost 5 bases to trimming and J lost 7 bases; unmatched junction nucleotides: 5. CDR1 and CDR2 from the germline V gene are LNHDA and SQIVND (reference sequence). This CDR3 has 13 residues. CDR3 amino acids: CASSPGQANIQYF. DNA for the CDR3: TGTGCCAGTAGTCCCGGACAGGCCAACATTCAGTACTTC.

This clone appeared once. The chain is built from TRBV6-6 and TRBJ2-3, with D perhaps TRBD1 (5 bases). The CDR3 extends over 14 amino acids. The V gene's germline CDR1 is MNHNY and CDR2 SVGAGI (reference sequence). The germline V and J ends were trimmed by 6 bases and 3 bases, with 13 bases remaining between them. CDR3 region: CASSQLRVTDTQYF. The DNA for the CDR3 is TGTGCCAGCAGCCAGCTCAGGGTTACAGATACGCAGTATTTT.

The V call is TRBV7-2, the J call TRBJ1-4, with a possible D match to TRBD1 (5 bases). Looked up from germline, CDR1 is SGHTA and CDR2 is FQGNSA. The CDR3 contains 15 residues. V lost 5 bases, J lost 2 bases, and 12 bases lay in between. The CDR3: CASSPGRLTNEKLFF. For the CDR3, the DNA is TGTGCCAGCAGCCCAGGGCGCCTCACTAATGAAAAACTGTTTTTT. Full variable domain (remainder filled in from reference TRBV7-2 and TRBJ1-4): GAGVSQSPSNKVTEKGKDVELRCDPISGHTALYWYRQSLGQGLEFLIYFQGNSAPDKSGLPSDRFSAERTGGSVSTLTIQRTQQEDSAVYLCASSPGRLTNEKLFFGSGTQLSVL.